Below, 32 T cell receptor beta chains from the same sample are listed, as sequenced in a study of T cell responses to AZD1222 COVID-19 vaccine. Data came from immunoSEQ multiplex PCR; TCRdb stores just in-frame clones and leaves some out. The table includes some 84,000 clones, 87% detected once. The specimen comprised peripheral blood, sampled 28 days after the second AZD1222 dose. The source of these receptors is an adult who received the AZD1222 COVID-19 vaccine.

The rearrangement uses TRBV4-2 and TRBJ2-7; D may be TRBD1 or TRBD2 (5 bases each). Trimming shortened V by 0 bases and J by 5 bases, and 20 bases separated the two germline ends. The CDR3 sequence is 17 residues long. Germline loops: CDR1 LGHNA, CDR2 YNFKEQ. CDR3 loop: CASSQDRGARPRHEQYF. CDR3 DNA: TGTGCCAGCAGCCAAGATCGGGGCGCCCGGCCCCGCCACGAGCAGTACTTC.

The V gene is TRBV19, the J gene TRBJ2-1, with TRBD1 as a possible D gene (6 bases). CDR3 size: 18 residues. V was shortened by 4 bases and J by 2 bases, with 21 bases between the two germline ends. CDR1 and CDR2 from the germline V gene are LNHDA and SQIVND (reference sequence). The CDR3 bases are TGTGCCAGTAGTAATTTTAGAGGAGGACAGCAAACCTACAATGAGCAGTTCTTC. Protein: CASSNFRGGQQTYNEQFF.

This clone was detected a few times. This chain joins TRBV4-2 and TRBJ2-1, with 12 bases that match TRBD2. J was trimmed by 6 bases and V by 6 bases; bases with no gene match: 6. The CDR3 consists of 15 residues. Germline loops: CDR1 LGHNA, CDR2 YNFKEQ. The CDR3 sequence: CASRLAGGPFNEQFF. The DNA for the CDR3 is TGTGCCAGCAGGCTAGCGGGGGGGCCCTTCAATGAGCAGTTCTTC.

V usage is TRBV6-2 or TRBV6-3 and J usage is TRBJ1-1; unclear D gene. Germline CDR1 and CDR2: MNHEY and SVGEGT. Trimming removed 3 bases from V and 2 bases from J, with 19 bases in between. The CDR3 totals 17 residues. The CDR3 region has the DNA TGTGCCAGCAGTTATATAGAAGTAAGAACATTCAACACTGAAGCTTTCTTT. Translating it yields CASSYIEVRTFNTEAFF.

The rearrangement uses TRBV5-1 and TRBJ2-3, with TRBD2 identical over 12 bases. The CDR3 loop spans 17 amino acids. CDR1 is SGHRS and CDR2 is YFSETQ in the germline V gene. The V gene end was trimmed by 2 bases and the J gene end by 2 bases; junction bases not matched to a gene: 6. The CDR3 region is CASSFTPSGGATDTQYF. In DNA, the CDR3 is TGCGCCAGCAGCTTTACTCCTAGCGGGGGGGCCACAGATACGCAGTATTTT.

Here the CDR3 DNA reads TGCAGTGCTAGTCAGGCAGGGGATGGCTACACCTTC. As protein: CSASQAGDGYTF. The chain links TRBV20-1 to TRBJ1-2, with a weak D call TRBD1 (6 bases). Trimming stripped 3 bases from V and 6 bases from J, with 11 bases between. The germline gives CDR1 DFQATT, CDR2 SNEGSKA (reference sequence). The CDR3 is 12 amino acids.

The rearrangement joins TRBV6-5 to TRBJ1-2; the D gene is possibly TRBD1 (6 bases). This CDR3 contains 15 residues. V dropped 0 bases and J dropped 4 bases, with 12 bases sitting between them. Germline V gene data show CDR1 as MNHEY and CDR2 as SVGAGI. CDR3 bases: TGTGCCAGCAGTTACTCGGGAGGGGGAACCTATGGCTACACCTTC. This translates into CASSYSGGGTYGYTF.

V gene TRBV10-3 combines with J gene TRBJ2-2; 7 bases match TRBD1. The CDR3 length is 14 residues. The V segment lost 4 bases and the J segment 9 bases; nucleotides outside the gene matches: 8. In germline, CDR1 is ENHRY, CDR2 SYGVKD. Here the CDR3 reads CAISGDSRGRELFF. For the CDR3, the DNA is TGTGCCATCAGTGGGGACAGCCGTGGTAGGGAGCTGTTTTTT.

On this clone: Other DNA sequences in this specimen translate into the identical CDR3. The rearrangement joins TRBV7-3 to TRBJ2-1; 7 positions match TRBD1. Germline-derived CDR1 and CDR2 are SGHTA and FQGTGA. CDR3 size: 13 residues. The V segment lost 3 bases and the J segment 4 bases; nucleotides outside the gene matches: 0. DNA of the CDR3: TGTGCCAGCAGCTTGGGACAGTACAATGAGCAGTTCTTC. Translated: CASSLGQYNEQFF.

The chain uses TRBV13 and TRBJ1-2; D is perhaps TRBD1 (5 bases). There are 13 residues in the CDR3. V was trimmed by 2 bases and J by 8 bases, leaving 12 bases between them. The germline gives CDR1 PRHDT, CDR2 FYEKMQ (reference sequence). The CDR3 loop reads CASSLQGMRGYTF. The CDR3 nucleotides are TGTGCCAGCAGCTTACAGGGAATGAGGGGCTACACCTTC.

The chain has TRBV4-1 and TRBJ2-3, with 10 bases fitting TRBD2. Looked up from germline, CDR1 is MGHRA and CDR2 is YSYEKL. The CDR3 runs 16 residues. The V gene end was trimmed by 1 base and the J gene end by 14 bases; junction bases not matched to a gene: 15. The CDR3 reads CASSQARLAGDRPVYF. The DNA for the CDR3 is TGCGCCAGCAGCCAAGCCCGGCTAGCGGGGGACCGTCCTGTGTATTTT.

This clone was picked up a small number of times. This rearrangement joins TRBV7-2 to TRBJ2-7; no reliable D call. V was clipped by 5 bases and J by 3 bases, with 14 bases between them. There are 14 residues in the CDR3. Germline CDR1 and CDR2: SGHTA and FQGNSA. DNA for the CDR3: TGTGCCAGCAGCCCGACCAGAAACAACTACGAGCAGTACTTC. Its translation: CASSPTRNNYEQYF.

This sequence joins TRBV6-5 and TRBJ1-2, with 9 bases lining up with TRBD1. The CDR3 is made up of 15 amino acids. The germline CDR1 and CDR2 sequences are MNHEY and SVGAGI. J gave up 5 bases and V 4 bases, and 8 bases lay outside the gene matches. The CDR3 region has the DNA TGTGCCAGCAGTTTCGGGGGACAGGGCGTATATGGCTACACCTTC. As protein: CASSFGGQGVYGYTF.

J is TRBJ1-2 and V is TRBV4-1; D is perhaps TRBD1 (6 bases). Germline CDR1 MGHRA, CDR2 YSYEKL. This CDR3 contains 15 residues. V was trimmed by 3 bases and J by 4 bases, leaving 15 bases between them. CDR3 in DNA: TGCGCCAGCAGCCATGGCGGGGGCTCGGGCTATGGCTACACCTTC. Protein: CASSHGGGSGYGYTF.

The chain carries TRBV9 and TRBJ2-7; 11 nucleotides line up with TRBD1. This CDR3 is built from 14 residues. J lost 5 bases, V lost 4 bases, and 5 bases had no gene match. Germline CDR1 SGDLS, CDR2 YYNGEE. In nucleotides, the CDR3 is TGTGCCAGCAGCCGGGGACAGGGGGTTGACGAGCAGTACTTC. This sequence encodes CASSRGQGVDEQYF.

The rearrangement uses TRBV18 and TRBJ2-1, with TRBD2 identical over 8 bases. Germline trimming cut 6 bases from V and 8 bases from J; bases unmatched to any gene: 12. This CDR3 is built from 15 residues. Germline V CDR1 and CDR2: KGHSH, LQKENI. This CDR3 is CASSLTGGPVDEQFF. The CDR3 bases are TGTGCCAGCTCCTTAACGGGGGGGCCTGTGGATGAGCAGTTCTTC.

The V and J genes are TRBV19 and TRBJ2-7, with D possibly matching TRBD1 (5 bases). Germline lookup yields CDR1 LNHDA and CDR2 SQIVND (reference sequence). With 3 bases removed from V and 7 bases from J, the gap between germline ends came to 13 bases. This CDR3 has 13 residues. CDR3 amino acids: CASSMTPAGEQYF. The CDR3 DNA is TGTGCCAGTAGTATGACCCCGGCAGGGGAGCAGTACTTC.

A word on this clone: Its ends do not fully match the called genes, so a read error is possible. The chain links TRBV10-3 to TRBJ1-6; maybe TRBD1 (5 bases). This CDR3 is built from 13 residues. CDR1 is ENHRY, CDR2 SYGVKD, per germline. The CDR3 here is CAISGGNKSPLHF. Written as DNA, the CDR3 is TGTGCCATCAGCGGGGGGAATAAGTCACCCCTCCACTTT.

This sequence joins TRBV19 and TRBJ1-1, with D uncertain. The CDR3 runs to 14 residues. CDR1 is LNHDA and CDR2 is SQIVND in the germline V gene (reference sequence). V was shortened by 7 bases and J by 1 base, with 13 bases between the two germline ends. CDR3 sequence reads: CASTPPSRNTEAFF. DNA of the CDR3: TGTGCCAGTACCCCTCCCTCACGGAACACTGAAGCTTTCTTT.

The chain recombines TRBV2 with TRBJ2-5; possible D gene TRBD1, 6 bases. CDR3 length: 12 residues. Germline values: CDR1 SNHLY, CDR2 FYNNEI. The V end was cut by 8 bases, the J end by 0 bases, with 7 bases between. CDR3 residues: CASGGNQETQYF. CDR3 sequence (DNA): TGTGCCAGCGGGGGCAACCAAGAGACCCAGTACTTC.

V is TRBV28 and J is TRBJ2-7, with D tentatively TRBD2 (6 bases). Per germline, CDR1 MDHEN and CDR2 SYDVKM. V dropped 6 bases and J dropped 9 bases, with 24 bases sitting between them. The CDR3 runs to 15 residues. Here the CDR3 DNA reads TGTGCCAGCAGGGAGACGGGGGAAAAATGGCTAGCGCAGTACTTC. Translated: CASRETGEKWLAQYF. The full variable domain, with the rest looked up from reference TRBV28 and TRBJ2-7, is DVKVTQSSRYLVKRTGEKVFLECVQDMDHENMFWYRQDPGLGLRLIYFSYDVKMKEKGDIPEGYSVSREKKERFSLILESASTNQTSMYLCASRETGEKWLAQYFGPGTRLTVT.

The chain couples TRBV19 to TRBJ2-7; tentative D call: TRBD1 (6 bases). The CDR3 extends over 13 amino acids. The germline V gene encodes CDR1 LNHDA and CDR2 SQIVND (reference sequence). V was cut by 2 bases and J by 5 bases, with 10 bases left in between. Here the CDR3 reads CASSIQGSHEQYF. The DNA of the CDR3 is TGTGCCAGTAGTATACAGGGGTCCCACGAGCAGTACTTC. The full variable domain, completed using reference TRBV19 and TRBJ2-7, is DGGITQSPKYLFRKEGQNVTLSCEQNLNHDAMYWYRQDPGQGLRLIYYSQIVNDFQKGDIAEGYSVSREKKESFPLTVTSAQKNPTAFYLCASSIQGSHEQYFGPGTRLTVT.

This chain links TRBV4-3 with TRBJ1-2, with D unclear. V lost 0 bases to trimming and J lost 4 bases, with 9 bases between them. Germline assignment: CDR1 LGHNA and CDR2 YSLEER. This CDR3 is built from 14 residues. In DNA form, the CDR3 reads TGCGCCAGCAGCCAAGACACGCCGGGCTATGGCTACACCTTC. This codes for CASSQDTPGYGYTF.

This clone was seen more than once but under ten times. This chain joins TRBV9 and TRBJ2-2, with D possibly TRBD1 on 5 matching bases. Germline-derived CDR1 and CDR2 are SGDLS and YYNGEE. V lost 5 bases and J lost 2, with 13 bases in between. The CDR3 is 15 amino acids. CDR3 coding DNA: TGTGCCAGCAGACCCCAGGGATTCAACACCGGGGAGCTGTTTTTT. Translation: CASRPQGFNTGELFF.

The chain uses TRBV21-1 and TRBJ2-7; the table's TRBD1 call for D was not verified on the DNA. TRBV21-1 is shown as a pseudogene. The CDR3 contains 16 residues. CDR3 region: CASSVPGQTWGDEQYF. The CDR3 DNA is TGTGCCAGCAGCGTACCGGGACAGACTTGGGGGGACGAGCAGTACTTC.

The V and J genes are TRBV5-4 and TRBJ1-1; TRBD1 matches 7 bases. The CDR3 contains 14 residues. V was pared by 4 bases and J by 1 base, with 4 bases of the junction left unmatched. In germline, CDR1 is SGHNT, CDR2 YYREEE (reference sequence). In nucleotides, the CDR3 is TGTGCCAGCAGCCCCCGGACAGGGAACACTGAAGCTTTCTTT. As protein: CASSPRTGNTEAFF.

The chain links TRBV29-1 to TRBJ2-7; D could derive from TRBD1 or TRBD2 (5 bases each). Germline V gives CDR1 SQVTM, CDR2 ANQGSEA. Deletions cut 3 bases from V and 2 bases from J, with 8 bases between. This CDR3 has 12 residues. Here the CDR3 reads CSVDRGPYEQYF. The CDR3 bases are TGCAGCGTTGATCGGGGCCCCTACGAGCAGTACTTC.

V is TRBV9 and J is TRBJ1-2, with TRBD1 identical over 7 bases. Germline values: CDR1 SGDLS, CDR2 YYNGEE. J gave up 5 bases and V 5 bases, and 12 bases lay outside the gene matches. The CDR3 has 15 amino acids. The CDR3 sequence: CASSPEGGRRYGYTF. The DNA for the CDR3 is TGTGCCAGCAGTCCTGAAGGGGGCAGACGGTATGGCTACACCTTC.

This chain uses TRBV4-1 with TRBJ1-3; unclear D gene. The CDR3 totals 16 residues. CDR1 and CDR2 (germline): MGHRA, YSYEKL. The V end lost 6 bases, the J end lost 0 bases, and 15 bases lay between the germline ends. The chain's CDR3 is CASSHNSGRSGNTIYF. CDR3 DNA: TGCGCCAGCAGTCATAACTCAGGTCGCTCTGGAAACACCATATATTTT.

This chain uses TRBV7-3 with TRBJ1-1; 11 bases are shared with TRBD1. Per the germline V gene, CDR1 is SGHTA and CDR2 is FQGTGA. V gave up 4 bases and J gave up 1 base; unmatched junction bases: 11. CDR3 size: 18 residues. CDR3 nucleotides: TGTGCCAGCAGCTCGACAGGACAGGGGGCGTTGGGGAACACTGAAGCTTTCTTT. Encoded protein: CASSSTGQGALGNTEAFF.

The chain combines TRBV19 with TRBJ2-5; 9 bases fit TRBD1. CDR1 LNHDA and CDR2 SQIVND come from the germline V gene (reference sequence). The CDR3 loop spans 19 amino acids. J was trimmed by 7 bases and V by 3 bases; bases with no gene match: 21. The CDR3 spells CASSIQYSIGTGPGGTQYF. The CDR3 region has the DNA TGTGCCAGTAGTATCCAGTATTCAATCGGGACAGGGCCGGGGGGGACCCAGTACTTC.

A word on this clone: A junction boundary mismatches the germline segment, possibly from a read error. The chain couples TRBV6-1 to TRBJ2-7; D is unresolved. The germline V gene encodes CDR1 MNHNS and CDR2 SASEGT. This CDR3 has 11 amino acids. The CDR3 coding sequence is TGTGCCAGCAGAGAAGTGGGCGAGCAGTACTTC. Its translation is CASREVGEQYF.